Listed below are T cell receptor beta chains from one sample, sequenced in a study of shared clonotypes between healthy human individuals. Profiled with immunoSEQ multiplex PCR; TCRdb holds only in-frame clones, not every one. The sample contains about 1,500,000 clones, about 96% of which appear only once. The sequenced material came from naive CD4+ T cells sorted from blood. Receptor source: a man aged 25 to 40 in good health. Each CDR3 is given with its conserved first and last residue. D genes are given only for firm matches. Clone size is stated in some rows and not others, as once, few, many or a class when expanded.

V gene,J gene,D gene,clone size,CDR3 length,CDR3 protein,CDR3 DNA
TRBV7-9,TRBJ1-2,-,-,14,CASSLVVQNYGYTF,TGTGCCAGCAGCTTAGTGGTTCAGAACTATGGCTACACCTTC
TRBV7-2,TRBJ2-5,-,-,16,CASSLRAGVLEETQYF,TGTGCCAGCAGCTTACGGGCAGGGGTTCTGGAAGAGACCCAGTACTTC
TRBV5-1,TRBJ2-5,TRBD2,-,16,CASSFGTSDRKETQYF,TGCGCCAGCAGCTTTGGGACTAGCGACCGAAAAGAGACCCAGTACTTC
TRBV27,TRBJ1-2,-,-,15,CASSPGQALNYGYTF,TGTGCCAGCAGCCCGGGGCAGGCTTTGAACTATGGCTACACCTTC
TRBV7-9,TRBJ1-3,-,-,15,CASSYHRGAGNTIYF,TGTGCCAGCAGCTATCACCGGGGCGCTGGAAACACCATATATTTT
TRBV5-1,TRBJ2-1,TRBD2,-,14,CASTPSGTYNEQFF,TGCGCCAGCACCCCTAGCGGGACCTACAATGAGCAGTTCTTC
TRBV5-1,TRBJ2-3,TRBD1,-,13,CASSGTGADTQYF,TGTGCCAGCAGCGGGACAGGGGCAGATACGCAGTATTTT
TRBV29-1,TRBJ2-7,-,-,12,CSVRQTAGEQYF,TGCAGCGTGAGACAGACCGCGGGCGAGCAGTACTTC
TRBV12-5,TRBJ1-1,TRBD1,-,13,CASGLDRVGKAFF,TGTGCTAGTGGTCTGGACAGGGTTGGCAAAGCTTTCTTT
TRBV5-4,TRBJ2-1,TRBD2,-,16,CASSWGTSRGGNEQFF,TGTGCCAGCAGCTGGGGGACTAGCAGAGGGGGCAATGAGCAGTTCTTC
TRBV18,TRBJ2-2,-,once,15,CASSPQGLGTGELFF,TGTGCCAGCTCACCACAGGGGCTTGGCACCGGGGAGCTGTTTTTT
TRBV7-6,TRBJ2-1,-,-,15,CASSSTGTLGNEQFF,TGTGCCAGCAGCTCCACCGGGACCCTTGGGAATGAGCAGTTCTTC
TRBV21-1,TRBJ1-1,-,-,11,CASSTTGEAFF,TGTGCCAGCAGCACCACAGGTGAAGCTTTCTTT
TRBV2,TRBJ2-2,-,-,14,CASSEVGGTGELFF,TGTGCCAGCAGTGAAGTGGGAGGCACCGGGGAGCTGTTTTTT
TRBV5-1,TRBJ2-5,TRBD2,-,17,CASSWTTSGSGRETQYF,TGCGCCAGCAGCTGGACGACTAGCGGGAGCGGTCGGGAGACCCAGTACTTC
TRBV4-1,TRBJ2-1,-,once,15,CATHSGEGAYNEQFF,TGCGCCACCCATTCTGGGGAGGGGGCCTACAATGAGCAGTTCTTC
TRBV19,TRBJ2-7,-,-,11,CASSVDKIHHF,TGTGCCAGTAGTGTGGACAAAATTCACCACTTC